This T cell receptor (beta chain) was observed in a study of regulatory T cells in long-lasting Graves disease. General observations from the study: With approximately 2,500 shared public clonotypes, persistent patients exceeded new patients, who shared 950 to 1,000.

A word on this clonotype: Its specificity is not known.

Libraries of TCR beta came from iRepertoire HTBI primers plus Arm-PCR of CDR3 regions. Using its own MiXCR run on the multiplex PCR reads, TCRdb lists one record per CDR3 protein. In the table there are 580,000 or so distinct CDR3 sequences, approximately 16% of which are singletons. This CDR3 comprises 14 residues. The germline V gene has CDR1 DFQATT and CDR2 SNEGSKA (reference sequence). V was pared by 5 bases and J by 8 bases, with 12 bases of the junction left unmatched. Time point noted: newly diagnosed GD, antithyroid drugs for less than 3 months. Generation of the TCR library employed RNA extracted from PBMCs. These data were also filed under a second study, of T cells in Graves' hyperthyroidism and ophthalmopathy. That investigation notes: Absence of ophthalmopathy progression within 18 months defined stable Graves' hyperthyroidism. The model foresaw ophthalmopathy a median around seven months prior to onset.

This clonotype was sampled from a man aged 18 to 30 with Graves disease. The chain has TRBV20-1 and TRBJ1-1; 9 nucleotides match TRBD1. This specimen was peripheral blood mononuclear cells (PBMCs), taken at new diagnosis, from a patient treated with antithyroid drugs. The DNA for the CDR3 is TGCAGTGCTGGAGGACAGGGGAGATTACAGGAAGCTTTCTTT. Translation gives CSAGGQGRLQEAFF.